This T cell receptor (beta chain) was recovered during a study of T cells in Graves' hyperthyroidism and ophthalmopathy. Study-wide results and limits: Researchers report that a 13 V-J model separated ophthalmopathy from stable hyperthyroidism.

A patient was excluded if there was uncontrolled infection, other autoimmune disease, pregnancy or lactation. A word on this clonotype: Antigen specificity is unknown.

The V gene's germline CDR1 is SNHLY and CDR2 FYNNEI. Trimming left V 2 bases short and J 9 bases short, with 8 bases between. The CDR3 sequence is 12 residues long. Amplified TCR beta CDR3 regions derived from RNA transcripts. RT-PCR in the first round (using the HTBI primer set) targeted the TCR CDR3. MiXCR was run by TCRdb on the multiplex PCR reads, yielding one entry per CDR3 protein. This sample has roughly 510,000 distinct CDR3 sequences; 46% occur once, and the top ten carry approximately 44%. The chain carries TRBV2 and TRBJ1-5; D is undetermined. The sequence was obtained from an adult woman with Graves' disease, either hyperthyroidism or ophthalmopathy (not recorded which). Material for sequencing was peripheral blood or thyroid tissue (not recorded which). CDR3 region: CASSEPESPQHF. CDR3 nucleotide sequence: TGTGCCAGCAGTGAACCGGAATCGCCCCAGCATTTT.